The present T cell receptor (beta chain) was sequenced within a study of CD4 T cells in relation to SARS-CoV-2 and coronaviruses. The CDR3 has 16 amino acids. Germline V gene data show CDR1 as DFQATT and CDR2 as SNEGSKA (reference sequence). The ends were cut back, 3 bases at V and 12 bases at J, with 27 bases in the middle. Turning to this clone: Its antigen is currently unknown.

Sequenced by immunoSEQ multiplex PCR; TCRdb stores in-frame clones only, minus some. The table records more than 20,000 clones, over 60% of them present only once. CD4+ T cells from unexposed donors were obtained before the COVID-19 pandemic (2011-2018). After roughly ten days of culture, CD4+ T cells were isolated. The sequenced sample was CD4+ T cells from PBMCs, cultured in vitro. The genes are TRBV20-1 and TRBJ2-1, with D perhaps assigned TRBD1 or TRBD2 (7 bases each). The receptor comes from a human donor in good health. This CDR3 reads CSASYRGRGSAGGQFF. CDR3 coding DNA: TGCAGTGCTAGTTATAGGGGGCGGGGGTCGGCCGGAGGGCAGTTCTTC.